Below, 20 T cell receptor beta chains from the same sample are listed, as sequenced in a study of liver allograft versus peripheral blood T cells. Study-level information: Transplanted-liver T cell receptor repertoires were compared with recipients' peripheral blood repertoires.

TCRdb redid the calling of the reads with MiXCR, one entry per CDR3 protein. The sample lists approximately 7,600 distinct CDR3 sequences; 17% were seen once. The receptors were gathered from a human patient who had a liver transplant. Some T cells here may be from the graft donor.

By share of the sample, this clonotype is large. The rearrangement joins TRBV18 to TRBJ1-6; no reliable D call. Germline V lookup: CDR1 KGHSH, CDR2 LQKENI. This CDR3 has 14 residues. Between the trimmed V and J ends, which lost 2 bases and 8 bases, there was a span of 10 bases. The DNA for the CDR3 is TGTGCCAGCTCACCAGGGAGTAGGGATTCACCCCTCCACTTT. This codes for CASSPGSRDSPLHF. Full variable domain (rest looked up from reference TRBV18 and TRBJ1-6): NAGVMQNPRHLVRRRGQEARLRCSPMKGHSHVYWYRQLPEEGLKFMVYLQKENIIDESGMPKERFSAEFPKEGPSILRIQQVVRGDSAAYFCASSPGSRDSPLHFGNGTRLTVT.

V is TRBV11-2 and J is TRBJ1-2; no firm D call. Trimming stripped 0 bases from V and 8 bases from J, with 16 bases between. Germline V lookup: CDR1 SGHAT, CDR2 FQNNGV. This CDR3 is built from 15 residues. Written as DNA, the CDR3 is TGTGCCAGCAGCTTAGATCGGGGTAGTTCGGAGGGCTACACCTTC. Its translation is CASSLDRGSSEGYTF. Combining the CDR3 with reference TRBV11-2 and TRBJ1-2 gives the whole variable domain EAGVAQSPRYKIIEKRQSVAFWCNPISGHATLYWYQQILGQGPKLLIQFQNNGVVDDSQLPKDRFSAERLKGVDSTLKIQPAKLEDSAVYLCASSLDRGSSEGYTFGSGTRLTVV.

The chain joins TRBV12-3 or TRBV12-4 to TRBJ2-7, with D uncertain. The V and J ends lost 3 bases and 2 bases respectively, with 8 bases between them. This CDR3 has 13 amino acids. CDR3 sequence: CASSLAAPYEQYF. DNA of the CDR3: TGTGCCAGCAGTTTGGCGGCTCCCTACGAGCAGTACTTC.

The chain has TRBV20-1 and TRBJ1-2; weak D call: TRBD1 (5 bases). The CDR3 sequence is 15 residues long. The V end was cut by 0 bases, the J end by 0 bases, with 11 bases between. Germline V gene lookup returns CDR1 DFQATT and CDR2 SNEGSKA (reference sequence). CDR3 coding DNA: TGCAGTGCTAGAGACCGACAGCTTACTAACTATGGCTACACCTTC. This codes for CSARDRQLTNYGYTF.

This clonotype was found a few times. This chain uses TRBV20-1 with TRBJ1-2; D gene ambiguous. Trimming removed 4 bases at V and 7 bases at J, with 19 bases between. The CDR3 spans 14 residues. Germline V CDR1 and CDR2: DFQATT, SNEGSKA (reference sequence). CDR3 sequence (DNA): TGCAGTGCTATACCAAATGGCGGGAATAGTGGCTACACCTTC. This sequence encodes CSAIPNGGNSGYTF.

For this clonotype: It is likely a read error: a sequence one base away is far more abundant. The rearrangement joins TRBV6-1 to TRBJ1-1; TRBD1 aligns across 9 bases. CDR3 length: 17 amino acids. V shed 3 bases and J 4 bases; nucleotides not matched to a gene: 12. From germline, CDR1 is MNHNS and CDR2 SASEGT. DNA for the CDR3: TGTGCCAGCAGTGAGTCAAAAGGGACAGGGCTGATCACTGAAGCTTTCTTT. The encoded protein is CASSESKGTGLITEAFF.

By sample share, this clonotype is large. V gene TRBV18 combines with J gene TRBJ2-7; D is unresolved. The end of the DNA fits TRBJ1-2 better, so the J call may be wrong. CDR3 size: 13 residues. Germline lookup yields CDR1 KGHSH and CDR2 LQKENI. The CDR3 here is CASSPPWDGGYTF. The CDR3 DNA reads TGTGCCAGCTCACCACCTTGGGATGGAGGCTACACCTTC.

By share, this clonotype counts as medium-sized. The chain is built from TRBV6-6 and TRBJ1-5, with TRBD1 matching over 8 bases. The CDR3 loop spans 15 amino acids. With V trimmed by 5 bases and J by 6 bases, 9 bases remained unmatched. Germline loops: CDR1 MNHNY, CDR2 SVGAGI (reference sequence). The CDR3 coding sequence is TGTGCCAGCAGTAGTGGACAGGGCATTGGTCAGCCCCAGCATTTT. Translation: CASSSGQGIGQPQHF.

Judged by abundance, this clonotype is medium-sized. The rearrangement links TRBV5-4 to TRBJ1-2; unclear D gene. The CDR3 is 14 amino acids. Germline V lookup: CDR1 SGHNT, CDR2 YYREEE (reference sequence). Trimming took off 0 bases at V and 4 bases at J, with 10 bases between the two ends. CDR3 bases: TGTGCCAGCAGCTTGGGAGCAGGTGGCTATGGCTACACCTTC. Its protein is CASSLGAGGYGYTF.

By sample share, this clonotype is medium-sized. V is TRBV19 and J is TRBJ1-6; unclear D gene. The CDR3 runs to 17 residues. Germline CDR1 LNHDA, CDR2 SQIVND (reference sequence). With 3 bases removed from V and 7 bases from J, the gap between germline ends came to 19 bases. The CDR3 sequence: CASSISPTGIRNSPLHF. In nucleotides, the CDR3 is TGTGCCAGTAGTATCTCCCCAACGGGGATAAGGAATTCACCCCTCCACTTT.

This clonotype is medium-sized. V usage is TRBV18 and J usage is TRBJ2-2; D tentatively reads TRBD1 or TRBD2 (6 bases each). Germline values: CDR1 KGHSH, CDR2 LQKENI. The CDR3 consists of 15 residues. V dropped 2 bases and J dropped 3 bases, with 10 bases sitting between them. Here the CDR3 reads CASSPIRGHTGELFF. CDR3 nucleotides: TGTGCCAGCTCACCAATCCGGGGGCACACCGGGGAGCTGTTTTTT.

By share, this clonotype counts as medium-sized. The chain recombines TRBV29-1 with TRBJ2-7; perhaps TRBD2 as D (5 bases). CDR1 SQVTM and CDR2 ANQGSEA come from the germline V gene. Trimming took 4 bases from V and 0 from J, leaving 10 bases between them. This CDR3 comprises 13 residues. The CDR3 nucleotides read TGCAGCGTTGTTGCGGGTTTCTCCTACGAGCAGTACTTC. Protein sequence: CSVVAGFSYEQYF.

By share, this clonotype counts as medium-sized. The DNA for the CDR3 is TGCAGTGCCCCCCACAGGGCAGGGCCCACTGAAGCTTTCTTT. Amino acid sequence: CSAPHRAGPTEAFF. The rearrangement uses TRBV20-1 and TRBJ1-1; a weak D match, TRBD1 (6 bases). V lost 6 bases and J lost 4, with 18 bases in between. Germline V gene sequence: CDR1 DFQATT, CDR2 SNEGSKA (reference sequence). The CDR3 totals 14 residues.

The chain links TRBV20-1 to TRBJ1-2, with 9 bases that match TRBD1. This CDR3 contains 17 residues. In germline, CDR1 is DFQATT, CDR2 SNEGSKA (reference sequence). The V and J ends lost 4 bases and 7 bases, in that order; junction bases with no gene match: 19. CDR3 region: CSAKGGTGPILNLGYTF. DNA for the CDR3: TGCAGTGCTAAGGGAGGGACAGGGCCCATCCTAAATCTTGGCTACACCTTC.

There are many counts of this clonotype. The rearrangement joins TRBV6-5 to TRBJ1-1, with 9 bases identical to TRBD1. The length of the CDR3 is 14 residues. Germline-derived CDR1 and CDR2 are MNHEY and SVGAGI. The V segment lost 5 bases and the J segment 4 bases; nucleotides outside the gene matches: 5. The CDR3 sequence: CASSDLQGATEAFF. The CDR3 region has the DNA TGTGCCAGCAGTGACCTACAGGGGGCCACTGAAGCTTTCTTT.

This sequence joins TRBV6-1 and TRBJ1-4, with 7 bases that match TRBD1. Germline loops: CDR1 MNHNS, CDR2 SASEGT. The junction had 6 bases not matched to a gene; V was cut back by 4 bases and J by 4 bases. This CDR3 contains 15 residues. DNA of the CDR3: TGTGCCAGCAGTGCGGCCAGGGGGGTTAATGAAAAACTGTTTTTT. Translating gives CASSAARGVNEKLFF.

This clonotype was seen many times. The chain has TRBV11-2 and TRBJ2-1; D gene uncertain. This CDR3 has 14 residues. V was shortened by 1 base and J by 8 bases, with 12 bases between the two germline ends. Germline CDR1 is SGHAT and CDR2 is FQNNGV. The CDR3, as DNA: TGTGCCAGCAGCTTAGGACGGACGTTAGATGAGCAGTTCTTC. This encodes CASSLGRTLDEQFF. The variable domain in full, with the rest retrieved from reference TRBV11-2 and TRBJ2-1, is EAGVAQSPRYKIIEKRQSVAFWCNPISGHATLYWYQQILGQGPKLLIQFQNNGVVDDSQLPKDRFSAERLKGVDSTLKIQPAKLEDSAVYLCASSLGRTLDEQFFGPGTRLTVL.

This clonotype is medium-sized by share. The chain couples TRBV27 to TRBJ1-4, with a possible D match to TRBD1 (6 bases). Trimming removed 2 bases from V and 7 bases from J, with 11 bases in between. The germline gives CDR1 MNHEY, CDR2 SMNVEV (reference sequence). This CDR3 contains 14 residues. The CDR3 DNA sequence: TGTGCCAGCAGTTTAAGCAGGGGAGGTGAAAAACTGTTTTTT. This codes for CASSLSRGGEKLFF.

This clonotype appeared many times. V and J are TRBV27 and TRBJ1-2; 7 bases are shared with TRBD1. J was trimmed by 8 bases and V by 6 bases; bases with no gene match: 9. CDR3 length: 13 residues. Germline CDR1 MNHEY, CDR2 SMNVEV (reference sequence). This CDR3 reads CASSPGQERGYTF. CDR3 bases: TGTGCCAGCAGCCCCGGACAGGAACGGGGCTACACCTTC.

This clonotype was counted a few times. The rearrangement uses TRBV20-1 and TRBJ1-1; a weak D match, TRBD1 (6 bases). Trimming stripped 3 bases from V and 1 base from J, with 15 bases between. The CDR3 contains 15 residues. Germline-derived CDR1 and CDR2 are DFQATT and SNEGSKA (reference sequence). CDR3 protein: CSARNIGQPNTEAFF. The CDR3 nucleotides read TGCAGTGCTAGGAATATAGGACAGCCGAACACTGAAGCTTTCTTT.